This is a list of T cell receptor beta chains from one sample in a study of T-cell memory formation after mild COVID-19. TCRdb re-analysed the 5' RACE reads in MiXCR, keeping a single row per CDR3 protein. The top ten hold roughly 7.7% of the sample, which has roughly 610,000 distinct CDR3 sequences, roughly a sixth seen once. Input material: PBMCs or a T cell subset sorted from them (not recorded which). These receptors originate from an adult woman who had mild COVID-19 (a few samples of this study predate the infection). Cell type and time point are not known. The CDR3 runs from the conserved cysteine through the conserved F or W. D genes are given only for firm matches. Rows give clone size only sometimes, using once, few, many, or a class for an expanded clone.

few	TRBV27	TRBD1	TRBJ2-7	TGTGCCAGCAGTTCCTTGGGACAGGGTTCCATCCACGAGCAGTACTTC	CASSSLGQGSIHEQYF
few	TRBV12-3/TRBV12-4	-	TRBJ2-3	TGTGCCAGCAGAGCCGGACAGAGTAACACAGATACGCAGTATTTT	CASRAGQSNTDTQYF
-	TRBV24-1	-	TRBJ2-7	TGTGCCACCAGTGATTCCGACAATTACGAGCAGTACTTC	CATSDSDNYEQYF
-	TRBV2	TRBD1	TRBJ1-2	TGTGCCAGCAGTGAGGACAGGACTAACTATGGCTACACCTTC	CASSEDRTNYGYTF
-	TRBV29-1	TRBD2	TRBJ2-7	TGCAGCGTTGAAGGGACTAGCGGGAGACCCAACGAGCAGTACTTC	CSVEGTSGRPNEQYF
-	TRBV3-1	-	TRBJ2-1	TGTGCCAGCAGCCCCCGGGACTATGAGCAGTTCTTC	CASSPRDYEQFF
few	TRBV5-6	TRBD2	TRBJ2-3	TGTGCCAGCAGCTTCGGTAGCGGGAGAACAGATACGCAGTATTTT	CASSFGSGRTDTQYF
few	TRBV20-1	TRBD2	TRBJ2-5	TGCAGTGCGAAACACGGGGGGCAAGAGACCCAGTACTTC	CSAKHGGQETQYF
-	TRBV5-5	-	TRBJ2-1	TGTGCCAGCAGCATTGGCGGGATTTTAGGCTCCTACAATGAGCAGTTCTTC	CASSIGGILGSYNEQFF
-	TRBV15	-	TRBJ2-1	TGTGCCACCAGCAGAGAAGGACTTTACAATGAGCAGTTCTTC	CATSREGLYNEQFF
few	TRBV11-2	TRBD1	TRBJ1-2	TGTGCCAGCAGCTTGGTAGCCGGACAGGGACATTATGGCTACACCTTC	CASSLVAGQGHYGYTF
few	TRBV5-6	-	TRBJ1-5	TGTGCCAGCAGCTCCCTTACAGGGCCCCAGCATTTT	CASSSLTGPQHF
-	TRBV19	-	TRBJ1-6	TGTGCCAGTAGTATGCCAGGGATGAATAATTCACCCCTCCACTTT	CASSMPGMNNSPLHF
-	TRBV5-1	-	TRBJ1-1	TGCGCCAGCAGCACCAATACGGGGCTGAACACTGAAGCTTTCTTT	CASSTNTGLNTEAFF
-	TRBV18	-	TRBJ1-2	TGTGCCAGCTCACAAGAGGGACCTAACTATGGCTACACCTTC	CASSQEGPNYGYTF
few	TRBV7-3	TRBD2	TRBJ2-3	TGTGCCAGCAGCTCTCCGGGGCTAGCGGGGGGGCATTATACGCAGTATTTT	CASSSPGLAGGHYTQYF